These T cell receptor beta chains were read from a single sample in a study of T cells in Graves' hyperthyroidism and ophthalmopathy. MiXCR, applied by TCRdb to the multiplex PCR reads, yields one record per CDR3 protein. This table holds a few hundred thousand distinct CDR3 sequences, 15% to 18% found once. The specimen was blood. The source of these receptors is a woman aged 25 to 39 with Graves' hyperthyroidism. The CDR3 runs from the conserved cysteine through the conserved F or W. A D gene is named only where the DNA matches it firmly. Some rows mark clone size as missing; the rest say once, few, many or name a class of expanded clone.

j_gene | abundance | v_gene | d_gene | CDR3aa | CDR3nt
TRBJ1-1 | few | TRBV20-1 | - | CSARDQSRDSGEAFF | TGCAGTGCTAGAGACCAGAGCCGGGATTCTGGTGAAGCTTTCTTT
TRBJ2-3 | - | TRBV18 | TRBD2 | CASSPGDRRETNTDTQYF | TGTGCCAGCTCACCAGGCGATAGGCGGGAGACAAACACAGATACGCAGTATTTT
TRBJ2-3 | - | TRBV15 | TRBD2 | CATSSFSGSTDTQYF | TGTGCCACCAGCAGTTTTAGCGGGAGCACAGATACGCAGTATTTT
TRBJ2-3 | many | TRBV20-1 | - | CSARPRGWSTDTQYF | TGCAGTGCTAGACCCAGGGGATGGAGCACAGATACGCAGTATTTT
TRBJ2-3 | many | TRBV28 | - | CASSITSTDTQYF | TGTGCCAGCAGTATAACTAGCACAGATACGCAGTATTTT
TRBJ1-4 | many | TRBV20-1 | TRBD1 | CSARAGGYEKLFF | TGCAGTGCTAGAGCAGGGGGATATGAAAAACTGTTTTTT
TRBJ2-7 | many | TRBV7-9 | - | CASSDSGTDSYEQYF | TGTGCCAGCAGCGACTCCGGGACGGATTCCTACGAGCAGTACTTC
TRBJ2-1 | few | TRBV10-3 | TRBD2 | CAASELAGGDNEQFF | TGTGCCGCCTCTGAACTAGCGGGAGGCGACAATGAGCAGTTCTTC
TRBJ1-1 | many | TRBV6-1 | - | CASNRAANTEAFF | TGTGCCAGCAACAGGGCAGCGAACACTGAAGCTTTCTTT
TRBJ2-1 | many | TRBV3-1 | TRBD1 | CASSQDPGGGYEQFF | TGTGCCAGCAGCCAAGACCCAGGGGGTGGTTATGAGCAGTTCTTC
TRBJ2-1 | many | TRBV30 | TRBD2 | CAWSVVWWGTSGRNEQFF | TGTGCCTGGAGTGTCGTCTGGTGGGGGACTAGCGGGAGGAATGAGCAGTTCTTC
TRBJ2-3 | few | TRBV6-1 | TRBD2 | CASSLTGTRAGTDTQYF | TGTGCCAGCAGCTTAACCGGGACTAGGGCTGGCACAGATACGCAGTATTTT
TRBJ2-3 | few | TRBV9 | TRBD1 | CASSPDRGEDTQYF | TGTGCCAGCAGCCCGGACAGGGGAGAGGATACGCAGTATTTT
TRBJ2-2 | many | TRBV10-3 | TRBD2 | CAIRPAGGNTGELFF | TGTGCCATCAGACCAGCGGGAGGAAACACCGGGGAGCTGTTTTTT
TRBJ2-1 | - | TRBV19 | - | CASSGGTLSYNEQFF | TGTGCCAGTAGTGGGGGAACCCTCTCCTACAATGAGCAGTTCTTC
TRBJ2-7 | once | TRBV6-1 | - | CASNSGSYEQYF | TGTGCCAGCAATAGTGGGAGCTACGAGCAGTACTTC
TRBJ2-7 | many | TRBV20-1 | - | CSARDGGREQYF | TGCAGTGCTAGAGATGGAGGGCGCGAGCAGTACTTC
TRBJ2-1 | - | TRBV27 | - | CAGSPRKQAFGHNEQFF | TGTGCCGGCAGTCCGAGGAAACAGGCCTTCGGCCACAATGAGCAGTTCTTC
TRBJ2-1 | - | TRBV5-6 | TRBD2 | CASSLEASGASYNEQFF | TGTGCCAGCAGCTTGGAGGCTAGCGGGGCCTCCTACAATGAGCAGTTCTTC
TRBJ2-7 | - | TRBV7-2 | TRBD2 | CASGLGAGVSEQYF | TGTGCCAGCGGCTTGGGAGCGGGAGTGTCCGAGCAGTACTTC
TRBJ2-3 | - | TRBV14 | TRBD2 | CASSRRTSGRRDTQYF | TGTGCCAGCAGCCGTAGGACTAGCGGGAGGAGAGATACGCAGTATTTT
TRBJ2-5 | few | TRBV18 | - | CASSPPSSAETQYF | TGTGCCAGCTCACCCCCTTCTAGCGCAGAGACCCAGTACTTC
TRBJ2-1 | few | TRBV7-9 | TRBD2 | CASPSGSSYNEQFF | TGTGCCAGCCCAAGCGGGAGCTCCTACAATGAGCAGTTCTTC
TRBJ2-3 | many | TRBV20-1 | TRBD2 | CSARDRRESTDTQYF | TGCAGTGCTAGAGATCGGCGGGAGAGCACAGATACGCAGTATTTT
TRBJ2-1 | many | TRBV7-2 | - | CASFRSYNEQFF | TGTGCCAGCTTTCGGTCCTACAATGAGCAGTTCTTC
TRBJ2-7 | many | TRBV27 | TRBD1 | CASSSQGESFYYEQYF | TGTGCCAGCAGTTCCCAGGGGGAAAGCTTTTACTACGAGCAGTACTTC
TRBJ1-1 | - | TRBV29-1 | - | CSVGGASLNEAFF | TGCAGCGTTGGGGGGGCCTCCCTCAATGAAGCTTTCTTT
TRBJ2-7 | many | TRBV7-2 | - | CASSFDRSTYEQYF | TGTGCCAGCAGCTTCGACAGGAGCACCTACGAGCAGTACTTC
TRBJ2-1 | many | TRBV4-1 | - | CASSHTGSSDNEQFF | TGCGCCAGCAGCCATACAGGGTCTTCGGACAATGAGCAGTTCTTC
TRBJ2-5 | few | TRBV6-2/TRBV6-3 | - | CASRGLGFETQYF | TGTGCCAGCAGGGGCCTCGGCTTCGAGACCCAGTACTTC
TRBJ1-1 | - | TRBV7-9 | TRBD1 | CACSQNGDRRGAEAFF | TGTGCCTGCAGCCAGAACGGGGACAGAAGAGGCGCTGAAGCTTTCTTT